This TCR beta chain comes out of a study of blood T cell repertoires in COVID-19. Overall study: Specimens from acute and convalescent COVID-19 originated in the United States, Italy and Spain. T cells, B-cell-depleted T cells, or PBMCs supplied cDNA or gDNA.

Under the authors' procedure: Amplification from reference gene primers served as the basis for estimated nucleated cell counts. Measured with immunoSEQ multiplex PCR; TCRdb has only the in-frame clones, and not every one. That table furnishes V, J and clone size, whereas the DNA furnished D and trimming. The sample holds 200,000 to 250,000 clones, 82% seen once. In germline, CDR1 is SNHLY, CDR2 FYNNEI. V lost 4 bases to trimming and J lost 8 bases; unmatched junction nucleotides: 7. CDR3 length: 15 residues. This clone was seen only once. The chain links TRBV2 to TRBJ2-5, with 13 bases identical to TRBD2. What was sequenced was peripheral blood. The origin of this receptor is a woman older than 75 with acute or convalescent COVID-19. Written as DNA, the CDR3 is TGTGCCAGCAGTGGGGGACTAGCGGGGTATGTTACCCAGTACTTC. Protein: CASSGGLAGYVTQYF.